The 26 T cell receptor beta chains below all came from one sample that was sequenced in a study of blood T cell repertoires in COVID-19. The assay was immunoSEQ multiplex PCR, and TCRdb's table has in-frame clones only and misses some. Here the sample spans about 220,000 clones, around four fifths being singletons. The sequenced material came from peripheral blood. The receptors were sampled from a young man with active or convalescent COVID-19.

Regarding this clone: Germline and junction disagree at one end, which may indicate a read error. This chain connects TRBV7-2 to TRBJ2-3, with 9 bases lining up with TRBD2. The CDR3 is made up of 12 amino acids. In germline, CDR1 is SGHTA, CDR2 FQGNSA. Here the CDR3 DNA reads TGTGCCAGCAGCTTAGCCGGGACTAGCTGGAATTTT. Translated: CASSLAGTSWNF.

V and J are TRBV5-6 and TRBJ1-3, with D unclear. The CDR3 spans 12 residues. The germline V and J ends were trimmed by 1 base and 4 bases, with 3 bases remaining between them. In germline, CDR1 is SGHDT, CDR2 YYEEEE. The CDR3 DNA reads as TGTGCCAGCAGCTTGCCGGGAAACACCATATATTTT. Translated: CASSLPGNTIYF.

The J gene is TRBJ2-1, the V gene TRBV9; a possible D gene is TRBD2 (6 bases). Trimming removed 3 bases at V and 9 bases at J, with 16 bases between. The CDR3 consists of 14 residues. Germline V CDR1 and CDR2: SGDLS, YYNGEE. CDR3 nucleotide sequence: TGTGCCAGCAGCGGAATGACTAGTAGCGGTGAGCAGTTCTTC. Translation gives CASSGMTSSGEQFF.

As for this clone: Other DNA sequences in this sample translate to the same CDR3. The V and J genes are TRBV7-2 and TRBJ2-5; D is unresolved. V lost 5 bases and J 2 bases, leaving 9 bases between the germline ends. Germline V lookup: CDR1 SGHTA, CDR2 FQGNSA. The CDR3 totals 13 residues. The DNA for the CDR3 is TGTGCCAGCAGCCTAACTCCTCAAGAGACCCAGTACTTC. Its protein is CASSLTPQETQYF.

CDR3 DNA: TGTGCCAGCAGTCTTAGCGGGAACGCAGATACGCAGTATTTT. Its protein is CASSLSGNADTQYF. The chain carries TRBV28 and TRBJ2-3, with TRBD2 identical over 8 bases. The V segment lost 5 bases and the J segment 4 bases; nucleotides outside the gene matches: 5. Germline CDR1 reads MDHEN; CDR2 reads SYDVKM. This CDR3 spans 14 amino acids.

The gene calls are TRBV23-1 and TRBJ1-2, with no clear D. TRBV23-1 is an open reading frame whose function is uncertain. V was trimmed by 2 bases and J by 0 bases, leaving 19 bases between them. This CDR3 spans 18 amino acids. CDR3 loop: CASSQTDPWTGTNYGYTF. As DNA, the CDR3 is TGCGCCAGCAGTCAAACCGACCCGTGGACGGGAACTAACTATGGCTACACCTTC.

The chain carries TRBV6-5 and TRBJ1-5; a weak D match, TRBD1 (6 bases). Germline CDR1 MNHEY, CDR2 SVGAGI. This CDR3 has 14 residues. Deletions cut 5 bases from V and 5 bases from J, with 13 bases between. DNA of the CDR3: TGTGCCAGCAGTCGGGGGGCGCCGGATCAGCCCCAGCATTTT. Its translation: CASSRGAPDQPQHF.

There are a few counts of this clone. The same CDR3 also results from other DNA sequences found in this sample. This chain connects TRBV28 to TRBJ1-5; D is uncertain. Trimming shortened V by 2 bases and J by 2 bases, and 7 bases separated the two germline ends. Germline V lookup: CDR1 MDHEN, CDR2 SYDVKM. The CDR3 extends over 14 amino acids. The CDR3 here is CASSLEGGNQPQHF. Written as DNA, the CDR3 is TGTGCCAGCAGTTTAGAGGGAGGCAATCAGCCCCAGCATTTT.

The chain couples TRBV6-2 or TRBV6-3 to TRBJ2-7; 11 bases map to TRBD1. Per germline, CDR1 MNHEY and CDR2 SVGEGT. The V and J ends lost 5 bases and 4 bases, in that order; junction bases with no gene match: 7. The CDR3 extends over 15 amino acids. The CDR3, as DNA: TGTGCCAGCAGTGGCCCGGACAGGGGGCGGTACGAGCAGTACTTC. Protein sequence: CASSGPDRGRYEQYF.

V is TRBV5-1 and J is TRBJ1-1, with 8 bases matching TRBD1. This CDR3 is 14 amino acids long. V was pared by 4 bases and J by 3 bases, with 5 bases of the junction left unmatched. Germline lookup yields CDR1 SGHRS and CDR2 YFSETQ. CDR3 coding DNA: TGCGCCAGCAGCCTCGGACAGGGTTACACTGAAGCTTTCTTT. Amino acids: CASSLGQGYTEAFF.

The gene calls are TRBV2 and TRBJ1-2; TRBD1 matches at 8 bases. From germline, CDR1 is SNHLY and CDR2 FYNNEI. V shed 2 bases and J 8 bases; nucleotides not matched to a gene: 4. The CDR3 is 13 amino acids. CDR3 sequence: CASSEQGAQGYTF. Written as DNA, the CDR3 is TGTGCCAGCAGTGAACAGGGGGCTCAAGGCTACACCTTC.

This chain links TRBV27 with TRBJ1-5; 7 nucleotides match TRBD1. This CDR3 comprises 14 residues. Looked up from germline, CDR1 is MNHEY and CDR2 is SMNVEV (reference sequence). Trimming took 6 bases from V and 4 from J; bases not matched to a gene: 6. As DNA, the CDR3 is TGTGCCAGCAGGCTCGGGACAGCAAATCAGCCCCAGCATTTT. Amino acids: CASRLGTANQPQHF.

Only a few counts were recorded for this clone. This chain uses TRBV7-9 with TRBJ1-3, with D perhaps matching TRBD1 (6 bases). V lost 7 bases and J lost 2, with 18 bases in between. Germline CDR1 reads SEHNR; CDR2 reads FQNEAQ (reference sequence). This CDR3 comprises 16 residues. CDR3 protein: CASNLRGSGTGNTIYF. Here the CDR3 DNA reads TGTGCCAGCAACCTAAGGGGGTCGGGGACTGGAAACACCATATATTTT.

This chain joins TRBV5-1 and TRBJ1-2, with 9 nucleotides matching TRBD1. The junction had 2 bases not matched to a gene; V was cut back by 0 bases and J by 8 bases. This CDR3 spans 13 amino acids. Germline V gene sequence: CDR1 SGHRS, CDR2 YFSETQ. The CDR3 protein is CASSLVGQGGYTF. The CDR3 DNA sequence: TGCGCCAGCAGCTTGGTGGGACAGGGAGGCTACACCTTC.

This sequence joins TRBV18 and TRBJ1-6; 9 nucleotides agree with TRBD1. Germline CDR1 is KGHSH and CDR2 is LQKENI. V was clipped by 4 bases and J by 6 bases; unmatched bases: 1. The CDR3 is made up of 14 amino acids. The CDR3 here is CASSQQGANSPLHF. The CDR3 DNA reads as TGTGCCAGCTCACAACAGGGGGCTAATTCACCCCTCCACTTT.

J is TRBJ2-3 and V is TRBV7-2; 11 bases are shared with TRBD2. CDR1 and CDR2 from the germline V gene are SGHTA and FQGNSA. V lost 4 bases to trimming and J lost 2 bases; unmatched junction nucleotides: 5. CDR3 length: 16 residues. The CDR3 spells CASSSGLADLTDTQYF. Here the CDR3 DNA reads TGTGCCAGCAGCTCGGGACTAGCGGACCTCACAGATACGCAGTATTTT.

CDR3 nucleotide sequence: TGTGCCAGCAGCTATGGGGCGAATAATGAAAAACTGTTTTTT. It specifies CASSYGANNEKLFF. The genes are TRBV11-2 and TRBJ1-4; possible D gene TRBD1, 5 bases. V gave up 4 bases and J gave up 4 bases, with 10 bases separating them. The CDR3 loop spans 14 amino acids. Germline CDR1 and CDR2: SGHAT and FQNNGV.

The CDR3 coding sequence is TGTGCCAGTAGTACTCCCCTCTTACGGAGCGGGCCTAGCTCCTATAATTCACCCCTCCACTTT. This gives the protein CASSTPLLRSGPSSYNSPLHF. V and J are TRBV19 and TRBJ1-6; D is undetermined. Trimming pared 4 bases from V and 0 bases from J, leaving 25 bases between. The CDR3 has 21 amino acids. Germline V gives CDR1 LNHDA, CDR2 SQIVND (reference sequence).

This chain joins TRBV18 and TRBJ2-3, with D unresolved. The CDR3 length is 16 residues. Trimming removed 6 bases at V and 2 bases at J, with 18 bases between. Looked up from germline, CDR1 is KGHSH and CDR2 is LQKENI. CDR3 nucleotide sequence: TGTGCCAGCTCGACCGGCATGGCAGGAAACACAGATACGCAGTATTTT. Amino acid sequence: CASSTGMAGNTDTQYF. Based on the CDR3 plus reference TRBV18 and TRBJ2-3, the full variable domain is NAGVMQNPRHLVRRRGQEARLRCSPMKGHSHVYWYRQLPEEGLKFMVYLQKENIIDESGMPKERFSAEFPKEGPSILRIQQVVRGDSAAYFCASSTGMAGNTDTQYFGPGTRLTVL.

This clone was observed a few times. The V gene is TRBV4-1, the J gene TRBJ2-7; weak D call: TRBD2 (6 bases). V was cut by 3 bases and J by 6 bases, with 12 bases left in between. The CDR3 consists of 13 residues. The germline CDR1 and CDR2 sequences are MGHRA and YSYEKL. CDR3 loop: CASSQGDSSEQYF. CDR3 nucleotides: TGCGCCAGCAGCCAGGGGGACTCGTCCGAGCAGTACTTC.

The gene calls are TRBV20-1 and TRBJ2-2; D not resolved. Germline loops: CDR1 DFQATT, CDR2 SNEGSKA (reference sequence). Trimming pared 3 bases from V and 3 bases from J, leaving 8 bases between. The CDR3 is 13 amino acids. The CDR3 loop is CSASSGYTGELFF. The DNA for the CDR3 is TGCAGTGCTAGTTCCGGGTACACCGGGGAGCTGTTTTTT.

The chain is built from TRBV24-1 and TRBJ2-7, with 7 bases aligning to TRBD2. CDR3 size: 14 residues. V lost 3 bases, J lost 4 bases, and 5 bases stayed unmatched. Germline CDR1 and CDR2: KGHDR and SFDVKD. This chain's CDR3 is CATSDPSGGYEQYF. The DNA of the CDR3 is TGTGCCACCAGTGATCCTTCGGGGGGATACGAGCAGTACTTC.

The chain employs TRBV11-2 and TRBJ1-2, with 10 positions matching TRBD1. Germline loops: CDR1 SGHAT, CDR2 FQNNGV. The CDR3 totals 16 residues. With V trimmed by 1 base and J by 0 bases, 2 bases remained unmatched. CDR3 in DNA: TGTGCCAGCAGCTTAGCCGGGACAGGGGCTAACTATGGCTACACCTTC. Residues: CASSLAGTGANYGYTF.

The chain has TRBV25-1 and TRBJ2-7, with a tentative D call TRBD1 (5 bases). The CDR3 contains 12 residues. V gave up 10 bases and J gave up 3 bases, with 13 bases separating them. Germline CDR1 MGHDK, CDR2 SYGVNS. Here the CDR3 reads CATKGEGYEQYF. The DNA of the CDR3 is TGTGCCACCAAAGGGGAAGGCTACGAGCAGTACTTC.

This chain links TRBV6-5 with TRBJ2-1; weak D call: TRBD1 (5 bases). The CDR3 is 11 amino acids. The V end was cut by 4 bases, the J end by 12 bases, with 10 bases between. Germline lookup yields CDR1 MNHEY and CDR2 SVGAGI. The CDR3 loop is CASSSGQGQFF. In nucleotides, the CDR3 is TGTGCCAGCAGTTCCGGGCAGGGGCAGTTCTTC.

This clone was seen only once. The V call is TRBV5-8, the J call TRBJ2-3; D might be TRBD2 (5 bases). Germline V lookup: CDR1 SGHTS, CDR2 YDEGEE. Trimming removed 0 bases from V and 0 bases from J, with 8 bases in between. This CDR3 region has 15 residues. CDR3 protein: CASSLAGDSTDTQYF. In nucleotides, the CDR3 is TGTGCCAGCAGCTTGGCCGGGGATAGCACAGATACGCAGTATTTT.